The following is a TCR beta chain sequence with its context. Control patients had untreated stable or active relapsing-remitting multiple sclerosis by revised McDonald criteria. Trimming stripped 4 bases from V and 3 bases from J, with 19 bases between. Germline V gene lookup returns CDR1 SQVTM and CDR2 ANQGSEA. CDR3 size: 15 residues. Random-hexamer reverse transcription was applied to about 0.5 to 1 ug RNA. The method of amplification for TCR beta CDR3 was immunoSEQ multiplex PCR, covering 54 Vbeta and 13 Jbeta. MiXCR was run by TCRdb on the immunoSEQ multiplex PCR reads, yielding one entry per CDR3 protein. Among roughly 300,000 distinct CDR3 sequences listed, approximately 84% were seen once. This sample was included in a study of CD8 T cells in Susac syndrome.

The sequence was collected from a human donor with multiple sclerosis. The chain couples TRBV29-1 to TRBJ2-7; weak D call: TRBD2 (5 bases). The source material was CD8+ T cells from PBMCs. The CDR3 DNA sequence: TGCAGCGTTGTTTTCCCTCGGGCGGGTGGCTACGAGCAGTACTTC. Amino acids: CSVVFPRAGGYEQYF.